This T cell receptor (beta chain) is from a study of TIL therapy for anti-PD-1-resistant metastatic lung cancer. Study conclusions and caveats: Patients were highly selected, enriched for treatment-naive, never-smoker and oncogene-addicted cases.

The time point here: pre-treatment sample, taken before nivolumab and TIL therapy. The CDR3 loop spans 13 amino acids. V shed 6 bases and J shed 4 bases, with 7 bases lying between them. Germline-derived CDR1 and CDR2 are ENHRY and SYGVKD. The libraries were made with immunoSEQ v3. The repertoire was sequenced with immunoSEQ multiplex PCR; TCRdb's copy has only in-frame clones and lacks some. The sample yields roughly 60,000 clones, less than 75% seen once. This clone was counted only a few times. Its antigen is not known. Here the sequenced sample was blood, taken at baseline. This TCR derives from a person aged 25 to 85 with non-small cell lung cancer. The chain uses TRBV10-3 and TRBJ1-6; D is perhaps TRBD1 (6 bases). The CDR3 DNA is TGTGCCATCAGGGACAGTTATAATTCACCCCTCCACTTT. This codes for CAIRDSYNSPLHF.